These 22 T cell receptor beta chains were all obtained from the same sample, sequenced in a study of metastatic and nonmetastatic thyroid tumors. TCRdb recomputed clones from the PCR reads via MiXCR. This table has some 16,000 clones, around a sixth appearing once. Treatment of any kind had been given to no patient before thyroid surgery. The specimen sequenced was blood. These receptors all come from a female donor with papillary thyroid cancer or a benign thyroid nodule (not recorded which). Some clones in this sample may be carry-over from other donors' samples.

The chain is built from TRBV6-1 and TRBJ2-5; TRBD2 matches at 11 bases. The V segment lost 7 bases and the J segment 3 bases; nucleotides outside the gene matches: 16. Looked up from germline, CDR1 is MNHNS and CDR2 is SASEGT. The CDR3 extends over 18 amino acids. The CDR3 nucleotides are TGTGCCAGCACCGAGCGGGGACTAGCGGAGACCATCAAAGAGACCCAGTACTTC. Translated: CASTERGLAETIKETQYF.

This clone is medium-sized by share. The chain is built from TRBV6-1 and TRBJ2-7; TRBD1 matches at 8 bases. Germline CDR1 and CDR2: MNHNS and SASEGT. The CDR3 sequence is 15 residues long. Trimming removed 1 base from V and 3 bases from J; junction bases left unmatched: 5. CDR3 in DNA: TGTGCCAGCAGTGAAGGGCCAGGGGGCCTCTACGAGCAGTACTTC. As protein: CASSEGPGGLYEQYF.

There are a few counts of this clone. This chain links TRBV6-1 with TRBJ1-2; D possibly corresponds to TRBD1 (6 bases). With 3 bases removed from V and 1 base from J, the gap between germline ends came to 9 bases. In germline, CDR1 is MNHNS, CDR2 SASEGT. The CDR3 runs to 14 residues. This CDR3 is CASSEGDNNYGYTF. Written as DNA, the CDR3 is TGTGCCAGCAGTGAGGGGGACAATAACTATGGCTACACCTTC.

The chain recombines TRBV11-3 with TRBJ2-3; D unclear. Trimming pared 5 bases from V and 3 bases from J, leaving 6 bases between. Germline CDR1 is SGHNT and CDR2 is YENEEA. The CDR3 has 12 residues. DNA for the CDR3: TGTGCCAGCAGCCCAGCAACAGATACGCAGTATTTT. This gives the protein CASSPATDTQYF.

The rearrangement joins TRBV11-2 to TRBJ1-1, with 8 bases identical to TRBD1. CDR1 and CDR2 (germline): SGHAT, FQNNGV. J gave up 1 base and V 6 bases, and 4 bases lay outside the gene matches. This CDR3 is built from 14 residues. The CDR3, as DNA: TGTGCCAGCAGGCTAGACAGGGGGAACACTGAAGCTTTCTTT. Its protein is CASRLDRGNTEAFF.

This clone came up many times. V and J are TRBV3-1 and TRBJ2-7; possibly TRBD2 for D (6 bases). The CDR3 extends over 13 amino acids. V lost 0 bases, J lost 7 bases, and 10 bases lay in between. Germline assignment: CDR1 LGHDT and CDR2 YNNKEL (reference sequence). The CDR3 region is CASSQDWGREQYF. CDR3 nucleotide sequence: TGTGCCAGCAGCCAAGACTGGGGGAGGGAGCAGTACTTC.

This clone occurred many times. Possible read error: a much larger clone is one base away. Within the sample, other DNA sequences also encode this same CDR3. The rearrangement links TRBV10-3 to TRBJ1-2; weak D call: TRBD1 (5 bases). CDR3 length: 15 amino acids. Germline values: CDR1 ENHRY, CDR2 SYGVKD. CDR3 bases: TGCGCCATCAGTTCACCGACCGGGACGGCCTATGGCTACACCTTC. Residues: CAISSPTGTAYGYTF.

The chain joins TRBV5-6 to TRBJ2-7; a possible D gene is TRBD2 (6 bases). The CDR3 sequence is 16 residues long. Germline CDR1 is SGHDT and CDR2 is YYEEEE. Between the trimmed V and J ends, which lost 5 bases and 0 bases, there was a span of 18 bases. The CDR3 DNA follows: TGTGCCAGCAGTCTGGGGGGAGACTTTAGCTCCTACGAGCAGTACTTC. Protein sequence: CASSLGGDFSSYEQYF.

This clone came up many times. This chain uses TRBV19 with TRBJ1-6, with 8 bases identical to TRBD1. Trimming removed 4 bases from V and 8 bases from J; junction bases left unmatched: 4. The CDR3 is 14 amino acids. The germline V gene encodes CDR1 LNHDA and CDR2 SQIVND (reference sequence). DNA of the CDR3: TGTGCCAGTAGTACGGAGACAGGGGATTCACCCCTCCACTTT. Amino acids: CASSTETGDSPLHF.

Sample share makes this clone medium-sized. The rearrangement uses TRBV28 and TRBJ1-5, with TRBD1 identical over 9 bases. The V gene's germline CDR1 is MDHEN and CDR2 SYDVKM. J lost 0 bases, V lost 5 bases, and 5 bases had no gene match. CDR3 length equals 16 residues. The DNA for the CDR3 is TGTGCCAGCAGTCGGGCGGGACAGGGTAGCAATCAGCCCCAGCATTTT. Translated: CASSRAGQGSNQPQHF.

This clone was counted a few times. A much larger clone differs from this one at a single base, so this may be a read error. The chain joins TRBV6-1 to TRBJ1-5; D not resolved. The V and J ends lost 7 bases and 7 bases respectively, with 14 bases between them. The CDR3 sequence is 13 residues long. The germline V gene encodes CDR1 MNHNS and CDR2 SASEGT. The CDR3 here is CASIPQPGQPQHF. For the CDR3, the DNA is TGTGCCAGCATCCCTCAGCCGGGCCAGCCCCAGCATTTT.

This clone was counted many times. This rearrangement joins TRBV18 to TRBJ1-1; 10 bases are shared with TRBD1. J was trimmed by 11 bases and V by 6 bases; bases with no gene match: 12. CDR1 is KGHSH, CDR2 LQKENI, per germline. The CDR3 length is 14 residues. CDR3 in DNA: TGTGCCAGCTCCCCAGAGGACAGGGGGTTGTACGCTTTCTTT. This codes for CASSPEDRGLYAFF.

This clone was observed many times. The rearrangement joins TRBV5-1 to TRBJ2-3, with D maybe TRBD1 (6 bases). V shed 3 bases and J shed 6 bases, with 14 bases lying between them. The CDR3 has 14 residues. Germline V gene sequence: CDR1 SGHRS, CDR2 YFSETQ. CDR3 sequence: CASSSGQWADTQYF. The CDR3 nucleotides read TGCGCCAGCAGCTCTGGACAGTGGGCCGATACGCAGTATTTT.

CDR3: CSARPGPYEQYF. The CDR3 coding sequence is TGCAGTGCTAGACCGGGACCCTACGAGCAGTACTTC. The chain is built from TRBV20-1 and TRBJ2-7, with D possibly being TRBD1 or TRBD2 (5 bases each). This CDR3 has 12 residues. V shed 2 bases and J shed 2 bases, with 7 bases lying between them. CDR1 is DFQATT, CDR2 SNEGSKA, per germline (reference sequence).

V gene TRBV6-2 or TRBV6-3 combines with J gene TRBJ2-2; TRBD2 aligns across 8 bases. V was pared by 8 bases and J by 3 bases, with 14 bases of the junction left unmatched. Germline loops: CDR1 MNHEY, CDR2 SVGEGT. This CDR3 spans 17 amino acids. The CDR3 bases are TGTGCCAGCGGTGACCTCCGGGGGGGAAATCACACCGGGGAGCTGTTTTTT. It yields the protein CASGDLRGGNHTGELFF.

For this clone: With a much larger clone just one base away, this may be a read error. This chain uses TRBV28 with TRBJ2-3; 8 positions match TRBD2. This CDR3 comprises 16 residues. The germline V gene encodes CDR1 MDHEN and CDR2 SYDVKM. CDR3 nucleotide sequence: TGTGCCAGTAGTTTCCAGAGCGGGAGCGGCACAGGTACGCAGTATTTT. Its translation: CASSFQSGSGTGTQYF.

This clone showed up many times. The rearrangement links TRBV29-1 to TRBJ1-2; D unclear. This CDR3 contains 11 residues. With 3 bases removed from V and 7 bases from J, the gap between germline ends came to 9 bases. Germline CDR1 and CDR2: SQVTM and ANQGSEA. DNA of the CDR3: TGCAGCGTTGAGGCGCGGGGTGGCTACACCTTC. It encodes CSVEARGGYTF.

This clone was recorded a few times. The chain joins TRBV6-1 to TRBJ2-5; 8 bases line up with TRBD2. After removal of 6 bases from V and 2 bases from J, the junction contained 11 bases not matched to a gene. This CDR3 region has 16 residues. Germline V gives CDR1 MNHNS, CDR2 SASEGT. The CDR3 bases are TGTGCCAGCAGCCTTCGGACTAGCTGGAGTCAAGAGACCCAGTACTTC. Protein product: CASSLRTSWSQETQYF.

In this sample, this clone turned up many times. The rearrangement joins TRBV5-1 to TRBJ2-7; D tentatively reads TRBD1 or TRBD2 (5 bases each). Germline V gene sequence: CDR1 SGHRS, CDR2 YFSETQ. Trimming removed 0 bases at V and 9 bases at J, with 16 bases between. This CDR3 is 14 amino acids long. This CDR3 reads CASSLARAASGQYF. The CDR3 DNA is TGCGCCAGCAGCTTGGCCAGGGCGGCCAGCGGGCAGTACTTC.

This clone has ten or more counts. The V call is TRBV7-9, the J call TRBJ2-4; TRBD2 is a possible D gene (5 bases). Trimming removed 1 base at V and 0 bases at J, with 10 bases between. Germline values: CDR1 SEHNR, CDR2 FQNEAQ (reference sequence). The CDR3 spans 16 residues. CDR3 region: CASSLDGVLAKNIQYF. The DNA for the CDR3 is TGTGCCAGCAGCTTAGACGGGGTTCTAGCCAAAAACATTCAGTACTTC.

By sample share, this clone is medium-sized. This rearrangement joins TRBV6-1 to TRBJ1-5, with D uncertain. This CDR3 comprises 14 residues. Germline V gene sequence: CDR1 MNHNS, CDR2 SASEGT. Trimming cost V 6 bases and J 5 bases, with 14 bases left between them. The CDR3 DNA is TGTGCCAGCAGCAATACCCCCGGGGATCAGCCCCAGCATTTT. Translation gives CASSNTPGDQPQHF.

J is TRBJ1-2 and V is TRBV18; TRBD1 matches 9 bases. The CDR3 has 14 residues. J lost 2 bases, V lost 4 bases, and 2 bases had no gene match. Germline V CDR1 and CDR2: KGHSH, LQKENI. CDR3 in amino acids: CASSRQGDNYGYTF. CDR3 nucleotide sequence: TGTGCCAGCTCACGACAGGGGGACAACTATGGCTACACCTTC.